This T cell receptor beta chain was captured in a study of blood T cell repertoires in COVID-19. For the study at large: Both acute and convalescent COVID-19 samples were obtained from the United States, Italy and Spain. PBMCs, B-cell-depleted T cells, or T cells were the source of the cDNA or gDNA that made up the material.

In the authors' workflow: Amplifying reference gene primers gave estimates of nucleated cell counts. Here immunoSEQ multiplex PCR was the method, and the copy in TCRdb shows in-frame clones only, minus some. V, J and clone size reflect that table, while D and trimming were determined from the DNA. The data hold 200,000 to 300,000 clones, with 70% to 90% observed a single time. In germline, CDR1 is LGHDT, CDR2 YNNKEL (reference sequence). The CDR3 is made up of 13 amino acids. Trimming took off 3 bases at V and 2 bases at J, with 7 bases between the two ends. A single count supports this clone. This chain links TRBV3-1 (or the pseudogene TRBV3-2) with TRBJ2-5, with D possibly being TRBD1 (5 bases). The TCR was taken from a woman aged 40 to 50 who had recovered from COVID-19. The source material was peripheral blood. The CDR3 here is CASSQGLQETQYF. In DNA form, the CDR3 reads TGTGCCAGCAGCCAGGGGCTGCAAGAGACCCAGTACTTC.